The 2 T cell receptor beta chains below come from one sample, sequenced in a study of blood T cell repertoires in COVID-19. Measured with immunoSEQ multiplex PCR; TCRdb has only the in-frame clones, and not every one. The table shows some 200,000 clones, with around nine tenths occurring only once. What was sequenced was peripheral blood. The receptors shown here come from a woman under 30 who had recovered from COVID-19.

This chain links TRBV6-2 or TRBV6-3 with TRBJ1-6; TRBD1 might be the D (5 bases). Deletions cut 6 bases from V and 0 bases from J, with 21 bases between. CDR3 size: 19 residues. Germline loops: CDR1 MNHEY, CDR2 SVGEGT. The CDR3 sequence: CASSSTGGTGLSYNSPLHF. The CDR3 region has the DNA TGTGCCAGCAGCTCCACAGGCGGAACAGGTCTCTCCTATAATTCACCCCTCCACTTT.

Comment on this clone: This specimen includes other DNA sequences encoding the same CDR3. This chain links TRBV29-1 with TRBJ1-1; D call uncertain. V shed 1 base and J shed 1 base, with 7 bases lying between them. The CDR3 is made up of 13 amino acids. Per germline, CDR1 SQVTM and CDR2 ANQGSEA. CDR3 amino acids: CSVEGGRNTEAFF. The CDR3 DNA reads as TGCAGCGTTGAAGGAGGTAGGAACACTGAAGCTTTCTTT.